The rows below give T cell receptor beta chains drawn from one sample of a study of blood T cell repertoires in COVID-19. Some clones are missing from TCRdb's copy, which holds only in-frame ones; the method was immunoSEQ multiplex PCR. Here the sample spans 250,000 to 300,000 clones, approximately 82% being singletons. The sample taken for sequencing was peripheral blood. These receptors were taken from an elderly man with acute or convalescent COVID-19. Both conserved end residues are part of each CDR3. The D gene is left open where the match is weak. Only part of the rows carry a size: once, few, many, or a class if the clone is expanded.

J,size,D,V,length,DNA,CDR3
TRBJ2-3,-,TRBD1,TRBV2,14,TGTGCCAGCAGTGATAGACAGGGATTAGATACGCAGTATTTT,CASSDRQGLDTQYF
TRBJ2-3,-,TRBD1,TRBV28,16,TGTGCCAGCAGTGACCCAGGGGGTGGACGGACGGATACGCAGTATTTT,CASSDPGGGRTDTQYF
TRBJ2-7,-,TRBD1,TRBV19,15,TGTGCCAGTAGTTACCTGACAGGGAAAAACTACGAGCAGTACTTC,CASSYLTGKNYEQYF
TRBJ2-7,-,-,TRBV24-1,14,TGTGCCACCAGTGATGCGGGAACTCCTAACGAGCAGTACTTC,CATSDAGTPNEQYF
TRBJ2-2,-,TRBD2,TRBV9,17,TGTGCCAGCAGCGTAGAAGGGACTAGTGTGAGAACCGGGGAGCTGTTTTTT,CASSVEGTSVRTGELFF
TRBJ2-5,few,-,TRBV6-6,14,TGTGCCATCAAGCCGAGACAGCCGAAAGAGACCCAGTACTTC,CAIKPRQPKETQYF
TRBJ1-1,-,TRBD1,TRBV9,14,TGTGCCAGCAGCGAGGGGACAGGGGACCCTGAAGCTTTCTTT,CASSEGTGDPEAFF
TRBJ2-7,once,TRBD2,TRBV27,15,TGTGCCAGCAGCCCGAGACTAGCGGGGACCGACGAGCAGTACTTC,CASSPRLAGTDEQYF
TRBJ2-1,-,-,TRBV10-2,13,TGCGCCAGCAGCCTTTACTCCTACAATGAGCAGTTCTTC,CASSLYSYNEQFF
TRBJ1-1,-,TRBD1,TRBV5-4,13,TGTGCCAGCAGCTTGGGACAGGGCTATGAAGCTTTCTTT,CASSLGQGYEAFF
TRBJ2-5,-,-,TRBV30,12,TGTGCCTGGAGTGGTCAGTTAGAGACCCAGTACTTC,CAWSGQLETQYF
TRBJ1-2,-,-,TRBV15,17,TGTGCCACCAGCAGAGATCGGGGAGCACAGGGTGCGGATGGCTACACCTTC,CATSRDRGAQGADGYTF
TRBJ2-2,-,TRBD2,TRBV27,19,TGTGCCAGCAGTTTATCGTCGCTAGCGGGAGGATTCTGGGTCGGGGAGCTGTTTTTT,CASSLSSLAGGFWVGELFF
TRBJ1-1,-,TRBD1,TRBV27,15,TGTGCCAGCAGTTCAGGGGGAAATCTGAACACTGAAGCTTTCTTT,CASSSGGNLNTEAFF
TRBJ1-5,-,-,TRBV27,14,TGTGCCAGCAGTTTCAACGGTGGGGCTCAGCCCCAGCATTTT,CASSFNGGAQPQHF
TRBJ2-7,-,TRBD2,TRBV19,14,TGTGCCAGTAGCCGACTAGCAGTTCCGTACGAGCAGTACTTC,CASSRLAVPYEQYF
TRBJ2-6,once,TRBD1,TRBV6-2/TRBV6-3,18,TGTGCCAGCAGTTACATAAGACAGGGGGCGCATGGGGCCAACGTCCTGACTTTC,CASSYIRQGAHGANVLTF
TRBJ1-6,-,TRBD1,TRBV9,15,TGTGCCAGCAGCGTAGAGGGGGCCTTTAATTCACCCCTCCACTTT,CASSVEGAFNSPLHF
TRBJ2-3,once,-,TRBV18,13,TGTGCCAGCTCACCCCCAGTCACAGATACGCAGTATTTT,CASSPPVTDTQYF
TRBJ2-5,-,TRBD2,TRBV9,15,TGTGCCAGCAGCGGTGGGACTAACCTCCTGGAGACCCAGTACTTC,CASSGGTNLLETQYF
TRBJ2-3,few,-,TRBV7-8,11,TGTGCCAGGTTAGCTACAGATACGCAGTATTTT,CARLATDTQYF
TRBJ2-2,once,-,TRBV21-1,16,TGTGCCAGCAGCGCCTACAGGGGGCGTTCGGCCGGGGAGCTGTTTTTT,CASSAYRGRSAGELFF
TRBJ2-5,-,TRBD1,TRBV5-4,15,TGTGCCAGCAGCCGAGGGGGCCGGAGACAAGAGACCCAGTACTTC,CASSRGGRRQETQYF
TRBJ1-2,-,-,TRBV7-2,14,TGTGCCAGCAGCTTAGCCGAGGCAAACTATGGCTACACCTTC,CASSLAEANYGYTF
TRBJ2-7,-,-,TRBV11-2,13,TGTGCCAGCAGCTTAATCACCAGGTACGAGCAGTACTTC,CASSLITRYEQYF
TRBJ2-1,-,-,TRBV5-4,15,TGTGCCAGCAGCTCTGACGATGGGCGCGGGAATGAGCAGTTCTTC,CASSSDDGRGNEQFF
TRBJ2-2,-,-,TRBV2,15,TGTGCCAGCAGGGAGGGACAGCAGAACACCGGGGAGCTGTTTTTT,CASREGQQNTGELFF
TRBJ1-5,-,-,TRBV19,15,TGTGCCAGTAGTATCTTGTGGGGCGGCAATCAGCCCCAGCATTTT,CASSILWGGNQPQHF
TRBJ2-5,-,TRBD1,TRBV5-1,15,TGCGCCAGCAGCTTGGTTCAGGGGGCGGAAGAGACCCAGTACTTC,CASSLVQGAEETQYF
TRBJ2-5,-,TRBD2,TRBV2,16,TGTGCCAGCAGGGACGGAGCGGGAGGGCCTGGAGAGACCCAGTACTTC,CASRDGAGGPGETQYF
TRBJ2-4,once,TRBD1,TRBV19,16,TGTGCCAGTAGTCCACAGGGGTATCTCCCCCCCGACATTCAGTACTTC,CASSPQGYLPPDIQYF
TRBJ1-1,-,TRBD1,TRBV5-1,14,TGCGCCAGCAGCTTACAGGGGGGTTCCACTGAAGCTTTCTTT,CASSLQGGSTEAFF
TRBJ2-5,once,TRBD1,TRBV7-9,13,TGTGCCAGCAGCTTTCGACAGGGGGAGACCCAGTACTTC,CASSFRQGETQYF
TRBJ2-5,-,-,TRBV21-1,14,TGTGCCAGCAGCAAAGGTACAGGCCAAGAGACCCAGTACTTC,CASSKGTGQETQYF
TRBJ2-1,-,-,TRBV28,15,TGTGCCAGCAGTTTAGACGGGAGCGCCTACAATGAGCAGTTCTTC,CASSLDGSAYNEQFF
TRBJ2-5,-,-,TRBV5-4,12,TGTGCCAGCATTCAGGGGTCAGAGACCCAGTACTTC,CASIQGSETQYF
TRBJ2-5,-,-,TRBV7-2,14,TGTGCCAGCAGTGCGGGAACTGGGGGGGAGACCCAGTACTTC,CASSAGTGGETQYF
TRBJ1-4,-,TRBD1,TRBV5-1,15,TGCGCCAGCAGCGGAGACAGGGGGTCGGTTGAAAAACTGTTTTTT,CASSGDRGSVEKLFF
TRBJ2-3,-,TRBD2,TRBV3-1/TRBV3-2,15,TGTGCCAGCAGCCAAGGACTAGCTAGAGGAGATACGCAGTATTTT,CASSQGLARGDTQYF
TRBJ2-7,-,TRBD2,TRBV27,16,TGTGCCAGCAGTTCAAGACTAGGCGGGAGGTCCTACGAGCAGTACTTC,CASSSRLGGRSYEQYF
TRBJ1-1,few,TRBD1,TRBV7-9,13,TGTGCCAGCAGCACAGACAGGGCCACTGAAGCTTTCTTT,CASSTDRATEAFF
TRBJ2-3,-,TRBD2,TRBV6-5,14,TGTGCCAGCAGTTACCGGGGGGGCACAGATACGCAGTATTTT,CASSYRGGTDTQYF
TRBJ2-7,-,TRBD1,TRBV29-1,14,TGCAGCGTTCACAGGGGGGCAGCCCCCTACGAGCAGTACTTC,CSVHRGAAPYEQYF
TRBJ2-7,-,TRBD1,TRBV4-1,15,TGCGCCAGCAGCACCTCACAGGGGTCACGGTTCGAGCAGTACTTC,CASSTSQGSRFEQYF
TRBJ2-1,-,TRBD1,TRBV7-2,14,TGTGCCAGCAGCCAACGGACAGGGGGCAATGAGCAGTTCTTC,CASSQRTGGNEQFF
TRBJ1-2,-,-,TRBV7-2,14,TGTGCCAGCAGTCCCACCCGAGGGGGCTATGGCTACACCTTC,CASSPTRGGYGYTF
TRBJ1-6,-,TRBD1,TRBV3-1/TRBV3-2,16,TGTGCCAGCAGCATCCGGACAGGGGGGAATAATTCACCCCTCCACTTT,CASSIRTGGNNSPLHF
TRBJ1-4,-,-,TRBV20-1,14,TGCAGTGCTGGTGGGGGCGGAACTAATGAAAAACTGTTTTTT,CSAGGGGTNEKLFF
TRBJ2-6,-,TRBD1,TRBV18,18,TGTGCCAGCTCACCAGGACAGGGCCAGCTCTCTGGGGCCAACGTCCTGACTTTC,CASSPGQGQLSGANVLTF
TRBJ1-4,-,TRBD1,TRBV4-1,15,TGCGCCAGCAGCCAAGCGACAGGGGGATATGAAAAACTGTTTTTT,CASSQATGGYEKLFF
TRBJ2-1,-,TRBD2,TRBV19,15,TGTGCCAGTAGTAGAACTAGCGTTGCCTACAATGAGCAGTTCTTC,CASSRTSVAYNEQFF
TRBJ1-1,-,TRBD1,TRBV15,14,TGTGCCGCCGCCCAGGGACAGGGGTACACTGAAGCTTTCTTT,CAAAQGQGYTEAFF
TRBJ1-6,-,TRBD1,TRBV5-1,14,TGCGCCAGCAGCTTAGGACAGGGGGGATCACCCCTCCACTTT,CASSLGQGGSPLHF
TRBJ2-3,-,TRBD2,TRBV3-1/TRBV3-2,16,TGTGCCAGCAGCCCCTTAGCGGGAGTGGTGACAGATACGCAGTATTTT,CASSPLAGVVTDTQYF
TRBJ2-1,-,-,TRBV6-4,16,TGTGCCAGCAGTGACATTAGTTCTTCGGTCGTCAATGAGCAGTTCTTC,CASSDISSSVVNEQFF
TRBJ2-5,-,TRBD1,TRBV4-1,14,TGCGCCAGCAGCCGAACAGGGGAGCCGGAGACCCAGTACTTC,CASSRTGEPETQYF
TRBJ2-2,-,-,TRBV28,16,TGTGCCAGCAGTTTAGCTGGACAGTCGAACACCGGGGAGCTGTTTTTT,CASSLAGQSNTGELFF
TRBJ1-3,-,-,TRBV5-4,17,TGTGCCAGCAGCCCTGTTGGGGGCATAAACTCTGGAAACACCATATATTTT,CASSPVGGINSGNTIYF
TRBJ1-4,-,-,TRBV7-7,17,TGTGCCAGCAGCTTTGGATGGATCAGGGAGGGGAGTGAAAAACTGTTTTTT,CASSFGWIREGSEKLFF
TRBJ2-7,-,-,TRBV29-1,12,TGCAGCGCGAGGGAGGGGGCCTACGAGCAGTACTTC,CSAREGAYEQYF